One and the same sample provided the 8 T cell receptor beta chains below, sequenced in a study of T cells after yellow fever vaccination. TCRdb itself ran the 5' RACE reads through MiXCR, one entry per CDR3 protein. The sample shows about 340,000 distinct CDR3 sequences, 3% to 4.5% of them seen only once. Sequenced here: PBMCs, sampled 5 days after the yellow fever booster vaccination. Receptor source: a man between 18 and 29 years old who received the YFV17D yellow fever vaccine.

There are many counts of this clonotype. The chain's CDR3 is CASSLPSDYEQYF. CDR3 in DNA: TGCGCCAGCAGCTTACCGTCCGACTACGAGCAGTACTTC. V and J are TRBV5-1 and TRBJ2-7; D ambiguous. The CDR3 is made up of 13 amino acids. Between the trimmed V and J ends, which lost 2 bases and 3 bases, there was a span of 9 bases. Germline CDR1 SGHRS, CDR2 YFSETQ.

V gene TRBV29-1 combines with J gene TRBJ1-1; 8 positions match TRBD1. After removal of 4 bases from V and 4 bases from J, the junction contained 8 bases not matched to a gene. Per the germline V gene, CDR1 is SQVTM and CDR2 is ANQGSEA. The CDR3 runs to 14 residues. The CDR3 sequence is CSVVPPDRVTEAFF. The CDR3 region has the DNA TGCAGCGTTGTACCCCCGGACAGGGTCACTGAAGCTTTCTTT.

The sample holds many counts of this clonotype. The gene calls are TRBV7-2 and TRBJ2-1, with D uncertain. Germline CDR1 SGHTA, CDR2 FQGNSA. CDR3 size: 16 residues. Trimming pared 0 bases from V and 0 bases from J, leaving 9 bases between. CDR3 sequence reads: CASSLAVVSSYNEQFF. The CDR3 bases are TGTGCCAGCAGCTTAGCGGTGGTTAGCTCCTACAATGAGCAGTTCTTC.

The rearrangement links TRBV7-2 to TRBJ2-1; D remains unclear. V lost 5 bases to trimming and J lost 8 bases, with 16 bases between them. Germline values: CDR1 SGHTA, CDR2 FQGNSA. The CDR3 extends over 14 amino acids. The CDR3 DNA reads TGTGCCAGCAGCCCCCGGCCGAGGAACGATGAGCAGTTCTTC. Its protein product is CASSPRPRNDEQFF.

There are a few counts of this clonotype. CDR3 amino acids: CASSQSQGTEAFF. In DNA form, the CDR3 reads TGTGCCAGCAGCCAATCTCAGGGAACTGAAGCTTTCTTT. The chain combines TRBV16 with TRBJ1-1; the D gene is possibly TRBD1 (5 bases). The CDR3 has 13 amino acids. CDR1 and CDR2 (germline): KGHSY, FQNENV. Trimming took 0 bases from V and 5 from J, leaving 7 bases between them.

This clonotype was found a few times. The chain uses TRBV27 and TRBJ2-7; TRBD1 matches 11 bases. Germline trimming cut 11 bases from V and 8 bases from J; bases unmatched to any gene: 17. The germline gives CDR1 MNHEY, CDR2 SMNVEV (reference sequence). The CDR3 totals 15 residues. The CDR3 bases are TGTGCCGTGACCGGGCGGCGGACAGGGGGCGCAAAGCAGTACTTC. Its protein product is CAVTGRRTGGAKQYF.

This chain joins TRBV20-1 and TRBJ2-1; no firm D call. CDR1 is DFQATT and CDR2 is SNEGSKA in the germline V gene (reference sequence). Between the trimmed V and J ends, which lost 8 bases and 3 bases, there was a span of 17 bases. This CDR3 comprises 14 residues. In nucleotides, the CDR3 is TGCAGTCCTATGACGAGTCGGAACTACAATGAGCAGTTCTTC. Its protein product is CSPMTSRNYNEQFF.

This clonotype has a count of ten or more. The chain is built from TRBV4-3 and TRBJ1-5; D is undetermined. Germline V gives CDR1 LGHNA, CDR2 YSLEER. The CDR3 is 17 residues long. V dropped 0 bases and J dropped 4 bases, with 16 bases sitting between them. CDR3 in amino acids: CASSQDFGQPINQPQHF. Written as DNA, the CDR3 is TGCGCCAGCAGCCAAGATTTCGGGCAGCCGATTAATCAGCCCCAGCATTTT.